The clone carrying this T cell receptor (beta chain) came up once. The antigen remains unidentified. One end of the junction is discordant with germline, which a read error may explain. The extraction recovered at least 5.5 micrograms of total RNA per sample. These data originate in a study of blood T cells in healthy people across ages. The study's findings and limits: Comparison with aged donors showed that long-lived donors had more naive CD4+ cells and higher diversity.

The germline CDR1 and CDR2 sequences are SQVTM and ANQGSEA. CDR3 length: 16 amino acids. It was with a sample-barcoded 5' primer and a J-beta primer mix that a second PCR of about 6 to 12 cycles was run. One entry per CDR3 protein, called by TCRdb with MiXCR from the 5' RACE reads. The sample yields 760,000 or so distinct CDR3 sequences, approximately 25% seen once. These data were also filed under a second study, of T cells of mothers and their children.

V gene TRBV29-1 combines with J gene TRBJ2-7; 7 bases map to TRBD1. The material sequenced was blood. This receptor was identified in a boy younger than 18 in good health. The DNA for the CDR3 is TGCAGCGTTGAAGCATCAGCGACCGGGACAGACTACGAGCAGCACTTC. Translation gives CSVEASATGTDYEQHF.